Included here is one TCR beta chain sequence, with context. This specimen comes from a study of cytomegalovirus exposure and HLA in healthy donors. This PCR relied on a set of 60 Vbeta primers and 13 Jbeta primers. The repertoire was sequenced with immunoSEQ multiplex PCR; TCRdb's copy has only in-frame clones and lacks some. The profile covers more than 100,000 clones, with 80% appearing a single time and about 0.22% taken by the ten largest. Trimming took off 0 bases at V and 1 base at J, with 13 bases between the two ends. CDR3 length: 16 residues. CDR1 and CDR2 (germline): SGHRS, YFSETQ. The sequencing input was PBMCs. V gene TRBV5-1 combines with J gene TRBJ1-1; a weak D match, TRBD1 (6 bases). The sequence derives from a man between 45 and 60 years old in good health and CMV-seronegative. For the CDR3, the DNA is TGCGCCAGCAGCTTGGTGCCAGGGGTAAGGAACACTGAAGCTTTCTTT. Amino acid sequence: CASSLVPGVRNTEAFF.